These 31 T cell receptor beta chains originate from one sample sequenced in a study of shared clonotypes between healthy human individuals. TCRdb keeps only in-frame clones here, not all; method: immunoSEQ multiplex PCR. The sample lists about 1.5 million clones; roughly 98% were seen once. The sequenced sample was naive CD4+ T cells sorted from blood. Subset given: CD45RA+ positively selected. All receptors come from a man in his thirties or forties in good health.

Regarding this clone: The same CDR3 arises from other DNA sequences in this sample as well. The rearrangement joins TRBV30 to TRBJ2-1; D gene unclear. The germline V gene has CDR1 GTSNPN and CDR2 SVGIG (reference sequence). V was shortened by 2 bases and J by 9 bases, with 5 bases between the two germline ends. The CDR3 has 10 residues. The CDR3 protein is CAWSRGEQFF. Here the CDR3 DNA reads TGTGCCTGGAGTAGAGGTGAGCAGTTCTTC.

V is TRBV7-8 and J is TRBJ2-3; D tentatively fits TRBD1 or TRBD2 (5 bases each). Deletions cut 4 bases from V and 0 bases from J, with 14 bases between. This CDR3 contains 16 residues. The germline CDR1 and CDR2 sequences are SGHVS and FQNEAQ. CDR3 DNA: TGTGCCAGCAGCTCCATCGGGACGGGAAGCACAGATACGCAGTATTTT. This sequence encodes CASSSIGTGSTDTQYF.

This clone is a singleton in its sample. The chain has TRBV10-3 and TRBJ1-5; a possible D gene is TRBD1 (6 bases). V lost 10 bases and J lost 5, with 21 bases in between. From germline, CDR1 is ENHRY and CDR2 SYGVKD. This CDR3 contains 15 residues. The CDR3 coding sequence is TGTGCCACCAAGAGGACAGCACTTGCGGATCAGCCCCAGCATTTT. This translates into CATKRTALADQPQHF.

This clone was detected once. The chain joins TRBV7-2 to TRBJ2-1; 9 bases align to TRBD2. Losses at the gene ends were 1 base for V and 5 bases for J; bases not matched to a gene: 6. Germline V gene lookup returns CDR1 SGHTA and CDR2 FQGNSA. The CDR3 extends over 16 amino acids. The CDR3 DNA sequence: TGTGCCAGCAGCTTAGTATCGCTAGCGGGGAACAATGAGCAGTTCTTC. This codes for CASSLVSLAGNNEQFF.

The V and J genes are TRBV29-1 and TRBJ2-3, with D perhaps TRBD2 (6 bases). CDR3 length: 16 residues. Looked up from germline, CDR1 is SQVTM and CDR2 is ANQGSEA. Trimming removed 6 bases at V and 0 bases at J, with 19 bases between. The CDR3 DNA reads as TGCAGCGTCAAACCCTCGTACAGCGGGAGCACAGATACGCAGTATTTT. This translates into CSVKPSYSGSTDTQYF.

V and J are TRBV11-1 and TRBJ1-1, with D unresolved. Germline CDR1 is SGHAT and CDR2 is FQDESV (reference sequence). CDR3 length equals 14 residues. V lost 7 bases and J 0 bases, leaving 12 bases between the germline ends. The CDR3 coding sequence is TGTGCCAGCACCTTCCTGCGCTTGAACACTGAAGCTTTCTTT. It encodes CASTFLRLNTEAFF.

The chain employs TRBV7-2 and TRBJ2-7, with D tentatively TRBD1 (6 bases). The CDR3 covers 13 residues. Between the trimmed V and J ends, which lost 4 bases and 5 bases, there was a span of 12 bases. CDR1 SGHTA and CDR2 FQGNSA come from the germline V gene. DNA for the CDR3: TGTGCCAGCAGCTCTGACACAGGGAACGAGCAGTACTTC. Protein sequence: CASSSDTGNEQYF.

This clone has a single count. J is TRBJ2-3 and V is TRBV5-1; D is ambiguous. The CDR3 contains 13 residues. Germline V gives CDR1 SGHRS, CDR2 YFSETQ. V lost 5 bases, J lost 6 bases, and 13 bases lay in between. The CDR3 nucleotides read TGCGCCAGCAGACCAAGACCCGTTGATACGCAGTATTTT. Protein sequence: CASRPRPVDTQYF.

CDR3 residues: CASSPRFTGELFF. DNA for the CDR3: TGTGCCAGCAGCCCTAGATTCACCGGGGAGCTGTTTTTT. The chain employs TRBV6-6 and TRBJ2-2; D unresolved. CDR1 MNHNY and CDR2 SVGAGI come from the germline V gene (reference sequence). CDR3 length: 13 residues. Between the trimmed V and J ends, which lost 6 bases and 4 bases, there was a span of 9 bases.

Comment on this clone: Distinct nucleotide sequences in the sample also encode this CDR3. The V gene is TRBV5-1, the J gene TRBJ2-7; D is perhaps TRBD2 (6 bases). This CDR3 contains 11 residues. Germline assignment: CDR1 SGHRS and CDR2 YFSETQ. The V and J ends lost 4 bases and 4 bases respectively, with 6 bases between them. CDR3 region: CASSAGYEQYF. The CDR3, as DNA: TGCGCCAGCAGCGCGGGATACGAGCAGTACTTC.

With regard to this clone: Other nucleotide sequences from this sample produce the same CDR3. V and J are TRBV18 and TRBJ2-5; D is ambiguous. The V and J ends lost 6 bases and 2 bases respectively, with 4 bases between them. CDR1 is KGHSH, CDR2 LQKENI, per germline. The CDR3 loop spans 11 amino acids. CDR3 bases: TGTGCCAGCTCTCCTCAAGAGACCCAGTACTTC. Translated, it gives CASSPQETQYF. The full variable domain, in which reference TRBV18 and TRBJ2-5 provide the parts outside the CDR3, is NAGVMQNPRHLVRRRGQEARLRCSPMKGHSHVYWYRQLPEEGLKFMVYLQKENIIDESGMPKERFSAEFPKEGPSILRIQQVVRGDSAAYFCASSPQETQYFGPGTRLLVL.

In the case of this clone: The sample has other DNA sequences that encode this CDR3 too. The V gene is TRBV5-1, the J gene TRBJ1-1; 7 bases map to TRBD1. Looked up from germline, CDR1 is SGHRS and CDR2 is YFSETQ. Trimming removed 1 base from V and 4 bases from J; junction bases left unmatched: 1. This CDR3 is built from 13 residues. CDR3 residues: CASSLTGVTEAFF. The DNA of the CDR3 is TGCGCCAGCAGCTTGACAGGGGTCACTGAAGCTTTCTTT.

Regarding this clone: The same CDR3 can be traced to other DNA sequences in this sample. J is TRBJ2-1 and V is TRBV5-1; 11 positions agree with TRBD2. This CDR3 spans 16 amino acids. Trimming at V came to 4 bases and at J to 3 bases, leaving 6 bases not matched to a gene. Germline V gene data show CDR1 as SGHRS and CDR2 as YFSETQ. The chain's CDR3 is CASSPAGTSGYNEQFF. In DNA, the CDR3 is TGCGCCAGCAGCCCGGCCGGGACTAGCGGCTACAATGAGCAGTTCTTC.

The gene calls are TRBV7-9 and TRBJ2-2; 7 positions match TRBD2. The CDR3 sequence is 14 residues long. Germline CDR1 SEHNR, CDR2 FQNEAQ (reference sequence). J lost 5 bases, V lost 4 bases, and 4 bases had no gene match. The CDR3 region has the DNA TGTGCCAGCAGCTCTAGCGGAGGGACCGGGGAGCTGTTTTTT. Its translation: CASSSSGGTGELFF.

V and J are TRBV28 and TRBJ2-7, with 8 bases matching TRBD2. The CDR3 loop spans 15 amino acids. Trimming removed 6 bases from V and 1 base from J; junction bases left unmatched: 8. CDR1 MDHEN and CDR2 SYDVKM come from the germline V gene. CDR3 DNA sequence: TGTGCCAGCAGCTATACTAGCGGCCGGTCCTACGAGCAGTACTTC. Protein sequence: CASSYTSGRSYEQYF.

The rearrangement uses TRBV2 and TRBJ2-5, with a weak D call TRBD2 (6 bases). Germline V gives CDR1 SNHLY, CDR2 FYNNEI. V was clipped by 3 bases and J by 7 bases, with 12 bases between them. CDR3 length: 13 amino acids. CDR3: CASSEGLGGTQYF. The CDR3 coding sequence is TGTGCCAGCAGTGAGGGTCTGGGGGGGACCCAGTACTTC.

The chain carries TRBV18 and TRBJ2-7, with TRBD1 as a possible D gene (6 bases). The CDR3 consists of 17 residues. V was trimmed by 3 bases and J by 4 bases, leaving 22 bases between them. Germline CDR1 reads KGHSH; CDR2 reads LQKENI. The CDR3 bases are TGTGCCAGCTCACCTTCGGTGGGGACACTTATCAAGTACGAGCAGTACTTC. It encodes CASSPSVGTLIKYEQYF.

The chain has TRBV28 and TRBJ2-3, with 7 positions matching TRBD2. Germline-derived CDR1 and CDR2 are MDHEN and SYDVKM. The CDR3 has 13 residues. Trimming took 6 bases from V and 6 from J; bases not matched to a gene: 6. The CDR3 protein is CASRGGTMDTQYF. The CDR3 DNA follows: TGTGCCAGCAGGGGGGGGACTATGGATACGCAGTATTTT.

The chain has TRBV10-3 and TRBJ2-1, with 9 bases lining up with TRBD2. V was clipped by 5 bases and J by 10 bases; unmatched bases: 12. Germline V gene data show CDR1 as ENHRY and CDR2 as SYGVKD. The CDR3 is 15 residues long. The CDR3: CAISNYASGINEQFF. The CDR3 DNA follows: TGTGCCATCAGTAACTATGCTAGCGGGATAAACGAGCAGTTCTTC.

V and J are TRBV9 and TRBJ2-3; D is unclear. CDR1 and CDR2 from the germline V gene are SGDLS and YYNGEE. This CDR3 region has 14 residues. The V end lost 1 base, the J end lost 4 bases, and 10 bases lay between the germline ends. This chain's CDR3 is CASSVQPLADTQYF. The DNA for the CDR3 is TGTGCCAGCAGCGTACAACCTCTAGCAGATACGCAGTATTTT.

This chain links TRBV2 with TRBJ2-1, with 7 bases lining up with TRBD2. This CDR3 is built from 14 residues. CDR1 is SNHLY, CDR2 FYNNEI, per germline. V lost 1 base, J lost 8 bases, and 5 bases stayed unmatched. In DNA form, the CDR3 reads TGTGCCAGCAGTGAAGAGGGCGGGAGCTATGAGCAGTTCTTC. This encodes CASSEEGGSYEQFF.

The chain employs TRBV5-1 and TRBJ1-3; the D gene is possibly TRBD1 (5 bases). With 4 bases removed from V and 0 bases from J, the gap between germline ends came to 14 bases. The germline CDR1 and CDR2 sequences are SGHRS and YFSETQ. There are 16 residues in the CDR3. In nucleotides, the CDR3 is TGCGCCAGCAGCCCCTACCAGGGACCCTCTGGAAACACCATATATTTT. It specifies CASSPYQGPSGNTIYF. Based on the CDR3 plus reference TRBV5-1 and TRBJ1-3, the full variable domain is KAGVTQTPRYLIKTRGQQVTLSCSPISGHRSVSWYQQTPGQGLQFLFEYFSETQRNKGNFPGRFSGRQFSNSRSEMNVSTLELGDSALYLCASSPYQGPSGNTIYFGEGSWLTVV.

The CDR3 region has the DNA TGTGCCAGCAGTTTATGGTGGGGGGCGAACACTGAAGCTTTCTTT. Its protein product is CASSLWWGANTEAFF. The chain links TRBV27 to TRBJ1-1, with D maybe TRBD1 (6 bases). CDR3 length: 15 amino acids. Per germline, CDR1 MNHEY and CDR2 SMNVEV (reference sequence). The V and J ends lost 1 base and 1 base respectively, with 10 bases between them.

This sequence joins TRBV7-2 and TRBJ2-3; 8 nucleotides line up with TRBD2. The germline V gene encodes CDR1 SGHTA and CDR2 FQGNSA. This CDR3 has 16 residues. J gave up 6 bases and V 3 bases, and 11 bases lay outside the gene matches. CDR3 nucleotide sequence: TGTGCCAGCAGCTTCGACCCTAGCGGGTGGACGGATACGCAGTATTTT. It encodes CASSFDPSGWTDTQYF.

The chain couples TRBV6-5 to TRBJ2-7; D may be TRBD2 (5 bases). Germline V gene data show CDR1 as MNHEY and CDR2 as SVGAGI. The germline V and J ends were trimmed by 3 bases and 2 bases, with 8 bases remaining between them. The CDR3 sequence is 13 residues long. The CDR3 reads CASSYFGTYEQYF. The CDR3 nucleotides read TGTGCCAGCAGTTATTTCGGGACCTACGAGCAGTACTTC.

The chain has TRBV7-3 and TRBJ2-2; D gene unclear. The CDR3 has 13 amino acids. Germline V gene lookup returns CDR1 SGHTA and CDR2 FQGTGA. Between the trimmed V and J ends, which lost 2 bases and 3 bases, there was a span of 4 bases. CDR3 in amino acids: CASSLADTGELFF. CDR3 in DNA: TGTGCCAGCAGCTTAGCGGACACCGGGGAGCTGTTTTTT.

The chain uses TRBV5-4 and TRBJ2-1, with 11 nucleotides matching TRBD1. Germline V lookup: CDR1 SGHNT, CDR2 YYREEE (reference sequence). There are 13 residues in the CDR3. J lost 14 bases, V lost 4 bases, and 8 bases had no gene match. CDR3 nucleotides: TGTGCCAGCAGCCCGGACAGGGGGCAAGAAAAGTTCTTC. Amino acids: CASSPDRGQEKFF.

As regards this clone: The same CDR3 arises from other DNA sequences in this sample as well. The V gene is TRBV9, the J gene TRBJ2-5, with D possibly being TRBD2 (6 bases). Germline CDR1 and CDR2: SGDLS and YYNGEE. The CDR3 has 13 amino acids. The V end lost 4 bases, the J end lost 2 bases, and 9 bases lay between the germline ends. Here the CDR3 DNA reads TGTGCCAGCAGCAGGCGGGGTCAAGAGACCCAGTACTTC. Its protein is CASSRRGQETQYF.

The chain carries TRBV29-1 and TRBJ2-3; D uncertain. The CDR3 spans 12 residues. Germline V CDR1 and CDR2: SQVTM, ANQGSEA. Trimming took off 7 bases at V and 1 base at J, with 9 bases between the two ends. CDR3 amino acids: CSDTLGTDTQYF. CDR3 coding DNA: TGCAGCGACACCCTGGGCACAGATACGCAGTATTTT.

This chain uses TRBV2 with TRBJ2-1; a weak D match, TRBD2 (6 bases). The CDR3 runs to 13 residues. Germline CDR1 reads SNHLY; CDR2 reads FYNNEI. V lost 6 bases, J lost 5 bases, and 11 bases lay in between. The CDR3 DNA reads TGTGCCAGCAGGTGGGACTCTGACAATGAGCAGTTCTTC. Its translation is CASRWDSDNEQFF.

This clone has a single count. The chain carries TRBV4-3 and TRBJ1-3, with a tentative D call TRBD1 (5 bases). The V and J ends lost 4 bases and 4 bases respectively, with 17 bases between them. Germline V gene data show CDR1 as LGHNA and CDR2 as YSLEER. The CDR3 is 16 amino acids. CDR3 nucleotide sequence: TGCGCCAGCAGCCGAGTCACCGGGACTCCAGGAAACACCATATATTTT. It yields the protein CASSRVTGTPGNTIYF.